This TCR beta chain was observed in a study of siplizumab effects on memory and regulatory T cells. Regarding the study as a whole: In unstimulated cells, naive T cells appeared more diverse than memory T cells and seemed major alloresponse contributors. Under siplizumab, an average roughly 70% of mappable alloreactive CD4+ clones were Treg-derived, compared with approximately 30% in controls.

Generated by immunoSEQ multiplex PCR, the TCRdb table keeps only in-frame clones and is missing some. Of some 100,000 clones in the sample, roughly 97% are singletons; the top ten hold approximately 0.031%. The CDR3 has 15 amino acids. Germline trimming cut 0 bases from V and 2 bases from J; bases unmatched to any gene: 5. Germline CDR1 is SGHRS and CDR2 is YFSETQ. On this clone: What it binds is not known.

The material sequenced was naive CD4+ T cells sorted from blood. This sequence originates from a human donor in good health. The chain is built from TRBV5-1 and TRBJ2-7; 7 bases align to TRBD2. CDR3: CASSLAASGTYEQYF. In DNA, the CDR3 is TGCGCCAGCAGCTTGGCGGCTAGCGGTACCTACGAGCAGTACTTC.